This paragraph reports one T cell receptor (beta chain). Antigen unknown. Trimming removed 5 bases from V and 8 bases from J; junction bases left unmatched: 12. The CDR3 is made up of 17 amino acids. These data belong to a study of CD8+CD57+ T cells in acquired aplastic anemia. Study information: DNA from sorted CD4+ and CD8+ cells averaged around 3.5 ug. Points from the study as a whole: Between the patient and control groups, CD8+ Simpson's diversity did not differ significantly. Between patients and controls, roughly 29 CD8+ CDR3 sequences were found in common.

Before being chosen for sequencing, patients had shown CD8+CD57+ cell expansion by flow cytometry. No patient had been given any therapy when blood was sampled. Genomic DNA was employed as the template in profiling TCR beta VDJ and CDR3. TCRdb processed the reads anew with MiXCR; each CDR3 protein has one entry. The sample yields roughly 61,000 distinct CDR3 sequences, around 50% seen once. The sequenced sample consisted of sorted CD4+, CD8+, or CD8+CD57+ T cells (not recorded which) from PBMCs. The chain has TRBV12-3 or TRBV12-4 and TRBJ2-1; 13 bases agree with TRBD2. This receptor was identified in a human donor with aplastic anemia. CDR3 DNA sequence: TGTGCCAGCAGTACCTACACTAGCGGGGGGGCCTGGGATGAGCAGTTCTTC. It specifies CASSTYTSGGAWDEQFF.